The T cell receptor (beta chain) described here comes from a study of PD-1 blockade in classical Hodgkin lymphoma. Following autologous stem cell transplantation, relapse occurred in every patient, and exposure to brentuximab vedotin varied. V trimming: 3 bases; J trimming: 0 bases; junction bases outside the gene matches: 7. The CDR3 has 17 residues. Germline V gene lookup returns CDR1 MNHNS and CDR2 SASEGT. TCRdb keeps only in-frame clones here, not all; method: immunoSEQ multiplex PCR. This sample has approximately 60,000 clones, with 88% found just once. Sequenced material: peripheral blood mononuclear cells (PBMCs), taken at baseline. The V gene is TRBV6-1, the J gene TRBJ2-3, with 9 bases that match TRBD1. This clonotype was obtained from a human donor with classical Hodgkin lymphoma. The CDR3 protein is CASSDPGQGPSTDTQYF. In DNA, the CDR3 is TGTGCCAGCAGTGACCCGGGACAGGGTCCTAGCACAGATACGCAGTATTTT.